This T cell receptor beta chain was recorded in a study of blood T cell repertoires in COVID-19. This table comes from immunoSEQ multiplex PCR, and its TCRdb copy is limited to in-frame clones, with some not included. The data show around 140,000 clones, over 80% seen once. Germline-derived CDR1 and CDR2 are SGHNT and YYREEE (reference sequence). The CDR3 is 12 residues long. The V gene lost 4 bases and the J gene lost 8 bases, with 12 bases spanning the gap. This chain joins TRBV5-4 and TRBJ1-2, with a tentative D call TRBD1 (6 bases). This TCR derives from a man in his forties or fifties who had recovered from COVID-19. The sample consisted of peripheral blood. The chain's CDR3 is CASSPTGMGYTF. CDR3 nucleotide sequence: TGTGCCAGCAGCCCTACAGGGATGGGCTACACCTTC.